What follows are 9 T cell receptor beta chains derived from one specimen sequenced in a study of T cells in Graves' hyperthyroidism and ophthalmopathy. Researchers took RNA transcripts and amplified the TCR beta CDR3 regions from them. In the first-round RT-PCR of the TCR CDR3, the HTBI primer set was used. TCRdb used MiXCR to reprocess the multiplex PCR reads, holding one entry per CDR3 protein. The sample yields 400,000 to 550,000 distinct CDR3 sequences, around 24% seen once. The sequenced sample consisted of blood. These receptors were obtained from a woman aged 25 to 45 with Graves' ophthalmopathy.

This clonotype was observed many times. The V and J genes are TRBV11-2 and TRBJ2-5; D not certain. Per germline, CDR1 SGHAT and CDR2 FQNNGV. Deletions cut 2 bases from V and 5 bases from J, with 6 bases between. The CDR3 is 12 residues long. The CDR3 region is CASSLITETQYF. The CDR3 DNA sequence: TGTGCCAGCAGCTTAATTACGGAGACCCAGTACTTC.

This clonotype was observed many times. The genes are TRBV5-1 and TRBJ2-7; the D gene could be TRBD1 or TRBD2 (5 bases each). V gave up 0 bases and J gave up 10 bases, with 17 bases separating them. The CDR3 extends over 14 amino acids. Germline assignment: CDR1 SGHRS and CDR2 YFSETQ. The CDR3 sequence: CASSLVPRDGEQYF. The CDR3 DNA reads TGCGCCAGCAGCTTGGTACCCCGGGACGGCGAACAGTACTTC.

This clonotype was detected ten times or more. The chain employs TRBV7-2 and TRBJ2-5; D uncertain. V lost 1 base and J 5 bases, leaving 11 bases between the germline ends. The CDR3 runs to 14 residues. CDR1 and CDR2 from the germline V gene are SGHTA and FQGNSA. The CDR3 reads CASSLGSQAETQYF. The CDR3, as DNA: TGTGCCAGCAGCTTAGGCTCTCAGGCGGAGACCCAGTACTTC.

The chain has TRBV6-1 and TRBJ2-5; TRBD1 agrees at 8 bases. V gave up 6 bases and J gave up 4 bases; unmatched junction bases: 4. Germline CDR1 is MNHNS and CDR2 is SASEGT. The CDR3 extends over 13 amino acids. DNA for the CDR3: TGTGCCAGCAGCGAGGACAGGGTAGAGACCCAGTACTTC. As protein: CASSEDRVETQYF.

The chain combines TRBV6-1 with TRBJ2-5; tentative D call: TRBD2 (5 bases). The germline gives CDR1 MNHNS, CDR2 SASEGT. The germline V and J ends were trimmed by 6 bases and 3 bases, with 8 bases remaining between them. The CDR3 length is 12 residues. CDR3 in amino acids: CASSGLEETQYF. As DNA, the CDR3 is TGTGCCAGCAGCGGACTGGAAGAGACCCAGTACTTC.

CDR3 region: CSVGILGTEAFF. In DNA form, the CDR3 reads TGCAGCGTGGGAATTTTGGGGACTGAAGCTTTCTTT. The chain links TRBV29-1 to TRBJ1-1; D unresolved. V was clipped by 6 bases and J by 5 bases, with 13 bases between them. The CDR3 has 12 amino acids. Germline V gene data show CDR1 as SQVTM and CDR2 as ANQGSEA.

This clonotype was seen a few times. The chain couples TRBV15 to TRBJ2-7, with 7 nucleotides matching TRBD1. Germline CDR1 reads LNHNV; CDR2 reads YYDKDF (reference sequence). Losses at the gene ends were 3 bases for V and 2 bases for J; bases not matched to a gene: 4. This CDR3 comprises 14 residues. CDR3 region: CATSSDRAAYEQYF. The DNA of the CDR3 is TGTGCCACCAGCAGTGACAGGGCGGCCTACGAGCAGTACTTC. The full variable domain, with the rest looked up from reference TRBV15 and TRBJ2-7, is DAMVIQNPRYQVTQFGKPVTLSCSQTLNHNVMYWYQQKSSQAPKLLFHYYDKDFNNEADTPDNFQSRRPNTSFCFLDIRSPGLGDTAMYLCATSSDRAAYEQYFGPGTRLTVT.

J is TRBJ2-5 and V is TRBV2, with D possibly being TRBD2 (5 bases). The CDR3 is 15 amino acids. Germline CDR1 and CDR2: SNHLY and FYNNEI. V dropped 2 bases and J dropped 1 base, with 11 bases sitting between them. The CDR3: CASSELPGIQETQYF. The CDR3 DNA follows: TGTGCCAGCAGTGAACTCCCGGGGATCCAAGAGACCCAGTACTTC.

In this sample, this clonotype turned up many times. This chain links TRBV7-3 with TRBJ2-2; D possibly corresponds to TRBD2 (7 bases). The CDR3 is 15 residues long. V lost 2 bases to trimming and J lost 5 bases, with 12 bases between them. Germline V gene data show CDR1 as SGHTA and CDR2 as FQGTGA. The DNA of the CDR3 is TGTGCCAGCAGCTTATTTGAGGGGGGGACCGGGGAGCTGTTTTTT. Translation gives CASSLFEGGTGELFF.